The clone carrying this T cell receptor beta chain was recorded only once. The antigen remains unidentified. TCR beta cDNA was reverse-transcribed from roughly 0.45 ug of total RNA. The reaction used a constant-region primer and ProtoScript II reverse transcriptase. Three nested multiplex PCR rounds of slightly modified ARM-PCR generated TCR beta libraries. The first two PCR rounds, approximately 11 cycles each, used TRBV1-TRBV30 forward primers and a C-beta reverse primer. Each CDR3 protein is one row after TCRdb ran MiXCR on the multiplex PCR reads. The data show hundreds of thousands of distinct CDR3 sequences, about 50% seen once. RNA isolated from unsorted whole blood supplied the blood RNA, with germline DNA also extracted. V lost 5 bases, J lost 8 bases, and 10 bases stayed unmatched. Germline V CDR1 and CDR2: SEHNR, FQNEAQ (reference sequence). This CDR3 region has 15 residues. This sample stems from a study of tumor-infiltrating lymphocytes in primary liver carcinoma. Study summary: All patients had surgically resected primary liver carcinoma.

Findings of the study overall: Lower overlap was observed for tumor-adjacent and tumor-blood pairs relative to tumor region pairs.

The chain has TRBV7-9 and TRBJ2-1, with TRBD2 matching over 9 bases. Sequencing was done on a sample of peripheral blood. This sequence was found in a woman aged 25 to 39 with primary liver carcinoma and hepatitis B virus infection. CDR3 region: CASSRDPSGMYEQFF. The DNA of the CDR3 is TGTGCCAGCAGCCGAGATCCTAGCGGGATGTATGAGCAGTTCTTC.